One and the same sample provided the 21 T cell receptor beta chains below, sequenced in a study of Graves' ophthalmopathy and Graves' hyperthyroidism. From RNA, the CDR3 regions of TCR beta chains were amplified and sequenced. The first-round RT-PCR employed HTBI primers together with the Qiagen OneStep RT-PCR kit. A multiplex PCR was then performed as the second round. TCRdb re-analysed the multiplex PCR reads in MiXCR, keeping a single row per CDR3 protein. The sample has just over 600,000 distinct CDR3 sequences, approximately 21% seen once. Input material: peripheral blood. The receptors were sampled from a woman younger than 35 with stable Graves' hyperthyroidism. Some clones in this sample may be carry-over from other donors' samples.

The V gene is TRBV6-5, the J gene TRBJ1-1; D is unresolved. V was shortened by 2 bases and J by 10 bases, with 5 bases between the two germline ends. Per the germline V gene, CDR1 is MNHEY and CDR2 is SVGAGI. This CDR3 has 10 amino acids. The DNA of the CDR3 is TGTGCCAGCAGTTACGACTTAGCTTTCTTT. The encoded protein is CASSYDLAFF.

Many counts were recorded for this clonotype. The genes are TRBV7-3 and TRBJ1-1; the D is unclear. Per the germline V gene, CDR1 is SGHTA and CDR2 is FQGTGA. CDR3 size: 15 residues. V was shortened by 5 bases and J by 2 bases, with 15 bases between the two germline ends. The CDR3 region has the DNA TGTGCCAGCAGCCCACGTGGAGGCCGTAACACTGAAGCTTTCTTT. It yields the protein CASSPRGGRNTEAFF.

This clonotype was recorded at least ten times. The chain combines TRBV10-3 with TRBJ2-7; D is possibly TRBD2 (5 bases). The CDR3 loop spans 11 amino acids. Germline CDR1 and CDR2: ENHRY and SYGVKD. Trimming cost V 8 bases and J 2 bases, with 7 bases left between them. The CDR3 DNA reads TGTGCCATCGGGAGTCCCTACGAGCAGTACTTC. It specifies CAIGSPYEQYF.

This clonotype came up many times. V is TRBV12-3 or TRBV12-4 and J is TRBJ1-2, with 8 bases matching TRBD1. This CDR3 is 15 amino acids long. The J segment lost 7 bases and the V segment lost 5 bases, leaving 12 bases of the junction unmatched. CDR3: CASSPIRTGRGGYTF. The CDR3 DNA reads TGTGCCAGCAGTCCAATAAGGACAGGGAGGGGTGGCTACACCTTC.

This clonotype was counted many times. The genes are TRBV6-1 and TRBJ2-7; possible D gene TRBD1, 6 bases. The CDR3 runs 15 residues. Trimming took 5 bases from V and 3 from J, leaving 17 bases between them. The germline CDR1 and CDR2 sequences are MNHNS and SASEGT. The CDR3 DNA is TGTGCCAGCAGTCCCTCTACAGGGTGGGTCTACGAGCAGTACTTC. Translating gives CASSPSTGWVYEQYF.

The gene calls are TRBV20-1 and TRBJ2-7; D might be TRBD1 or TRBD2, each matching 5 bases. The V gene's germline CDR1 is DFQATT and CDR2 SNEGSKA (reference sequence). CDR3 length equals 13 residues. The V and J ends lost 6 bases and 6 bases respectively, with 18 bases between them. CDR3 nucleotide sequence: TGCAGTGCCGGGCCCAGGGAGCGATTCGAGCAGTACTTC. Residues: CSAGPRERFEQYF.

This clonotype was seen at least ten times. The chain is built from TRBV28 and TRBJ2-7, with unresolved D. V was cut by 4 bases and J by 5 bases, with 12 bases left in between. The CDR3 contains 13 residues. Per germline, CDR1 MDHEN and CDR2 SYDVKM. The CDR3 bases are TGTGCCAGCAGTTCGTCAGGTTCCGACGAGCAGTACTTC. Amino acid sequence: CASSSSGSDEQYF.

This chain joins TRBV30 and TRBJ1-5, with D maybe TRBD1 (6 bases). The CDR3 has 17 residues. CDR1 is GTSNPN and CDR2 is SVGIG in the germline V gene (reference sequence). V was shortened by 0 bases and J by 2 bases, with 17 bases between the two germline ends. CDR3 loop: CAWSVGGAGVGNQPQHF. The CDR3 nucleotides read TGTGCCTGGAGTGTAGGGGGGGCAGGGGTCGGCAATCAGCCCCAGCATTTT.

Of note for this clonotype: One end of the junction does not line up with germline, which may come from a read error. The V call is TRBV6-4, the J call TRBJ1-5, with a weak D call TRBD1 (5 bases). This CDR3 has 15 residues. CDR1 and CDR2 (germline): MRHNA, SNTAGT. In nucleotides, the CDR3 is TGTGCCAGCAGTTACCGGGGGGTGGGTGATCAGCCTCAGCATTTT. This gives the protein CASSYRGVGDQPQHF.

At least ten counts were recorded for this clonotype. The rearrangement links TRBV12-3 or TRBV12-4 to TRBJ2-2, with 9 bases matching TRBD1. This CDR3 has 13 amino acids. The J segment lost 4 bases and the V segment lost 8 bases, leaving 2 bases of the junction unmatched. This CDR3 is CASGGQGTGELFF. The CDR3 DNA is TGTGCCAGCGGGGGACAGGGCACCGGGGAGCTGTTTTTT.

In its sample, this clonotype was seen many times. The chain employs TRBV9 and TRBJ1-1; D unclear. This CDR3 is built from 13 residues. Germline CDR1 SGDLS, CDR2 YYNGEE. The V gene lost 3 bases and the J gene lost 6 bases, with 12 bases spanning the gap. In DNA, the CDR3 is TGTGCCAGCAGCGCGACGACGGTGGCTGAAGCTTTCTTT. Encoded protein: CASSATTVAEAFF.

The gene calls are TRBV6-2 or TRBV6-3 and TRBJ2-7; 15 bases map to TRBD2. Germline values: CDR1 MNHEY, CDR2 SVGEGT. V lost 8 bases and J lost 4; bases outside the gene matches: 3. This CDR3 is built from 14 residues. The CDR3 loop is CASLGLAGGYEQYF. As DNA, the CDR3 is TGTGCCAGCCTTGGACTAGCGGGGGGGTACGAGCAGTACTTC.

In its sample, this clonotype was seen many times. V is TRBV11-2 and J is TRBJ2-5; 8 nucleotides agree with TRBD2. The length of the CDR3 is 18 residues. The V and J ends lost 5 bases and 3 bases, in that order; junction bases with no gene match: 17. CDR1 is SGHAT, CDR2 FQNNGV, per germline. The CDR3 DNA reads TGTGCCAGCAGCGGCGGGTGGGTAGCGGGACGTCTTGAAGAGACCCAGTACTTC. Translation gives CASSGGWVAGRLEETQYF.

The V and J genes are TRBV6-1 and TRBJ2-5; TRBD1 matches at 7 bases. Germline V CDR1 and CDR2: MNHNS, SASEGT. V shed 6 bases, J shed 0 bases, and the junction held 4 bases outside the gene matches. CDR3 length: 14 residues. The DNA for the CDR3 is TGTGCCAGCAGGACAGGGCGGTACCAAGAGACCCAGTACTTC. It encodes CASRTGRYQETQYF.

This clonotype was recorded at least ten times. For the CDR3, the DNA is TGTGCCAGTAGTATAAGGTTTGCGGGGCCGACCTACGAGCAGTACTTC. Its translation is CASSIRFAGPTYEQYF. The chain links TRBV19 to TRBJ2-7, with D perhaps matching TRBD2 (6 bases). The germline V gene encodes CDR1 LNHDA and CDR2 SQIVND (reference sequence). Trimming removed 2 bases from V and 2 bases from J, with 16 bases in between. The CDR3 runs to 16 residues.

This clonotype was counted many times. CDR3 sequence reads: CASSSQMNTEAFF. The CDR3 region has the DNA TGTGCCAGCAGTTCTCAGATGAACACTGAAGCTTTCTTT. The chain couples TRBV12-3 or TRBV12-4 to TRBJ1-1; no clear D gene. Trimming cost V 4 bases and J 0 bases, with 6 bases left between them. The CDR3 has 13 residues.

Worth noting for this clonotype: A much larger clone differs by one base, so this may be a read error. The rearrangement uses TRBV7-6 and TRBJ1-1, with TRBD1 matching over 7 bases. CDR3 size: 14 residues. Germline V gene lookup returns CDR1 SGHVS and CDR2 FNYEAQ. The CDR3 nucleotides read TGTGCCAGCTGCTTAAGGGGGCAATACACTGAAGCTTTCTTT. It specifies CASCLRGQYTEAFF.

Points on this clonotype: A read error may produce the germline difference seen at one junction end. The chain has TRBV5-5 and TRBJ2-4, with a weak D call TRBD2 (6 bases). This CDR3 region has 13 residues. In germline, CDR1 is SGHKS, CDR2 YYEKEE (reference sequence). The CDR3 DNA is TGTGCCAGCAGCTCCACTAGCTCAGGCATTAAGTACTTC. Translation: CASSSTSSGIKYF. Filled out from reference TRBV5-5 and TRBJ2-4, the complete variable domain reads DAGVTQSPTHLIKTRGQQVTLRCSPISGHKSVSWYQQVLGQGPQFIFQYYEKEERGRGNFPDRFSARQFPNYSSELNVNALLLGDSALYLCASSSTSSGIKYFGAGTRLSVL.

There are many counts of this clonotype. This chain uses TRBV25-1 with TRBJ1-2, with D possibly TRBD1 on 5 matching bases. The germline V and J ends were trimmed by 3 bases and 4 bases, with 9 bases remaining between them. The length of the CDR3 is 13 residues. Per the germline V gene, CDR1 is MGHDK and CDR2 is SYGVNS. The CDR3 DNA reads as TGTGCCAGCAGTGAGCCAGGGTCCTATGGCTACACCTTC. Its protein is CASSEPGSYGYTF.

This clonotype occurred many times. The chain combines TRBV5-1 with TRBJ2-7; 7 nucleotides align to TRBD1. Trimming at V came to 1 base and at J to 1 base, leaving 8 bases not matched to a gene. This CDR3 is 16 amino acids long. Germline CDR1 reads SGHRS; CDR2 reads YFSETQ. The CDR3 sequence: CASSLLYRGESYEQYF. DNA for the CDR3: TGCGCCAGCAGCTTGCTGTACAGGGGTGAATCCTACGAGCAGTACTTC.

This clonotype was recorded at least ten times. The chain combines TRBV20-1 with TRBJ1-6; 9 nucleotides align to TRBD1. With 2 bases clipped from V and 1 base from J, the junction kept 3 bases outside the gene matches. The CDR3 consists of 16 residues. Per germline, CDR1 DFQATT and CDR2 SNEGSKA (reference sequence). The CDR3 sequence is CSARRDRASYNSPLHF. In DNA, the CDR3 is TGCAGTGCTAGAAGGGACAGGGCATCCTATAATTCACCCCTCCACTTT.